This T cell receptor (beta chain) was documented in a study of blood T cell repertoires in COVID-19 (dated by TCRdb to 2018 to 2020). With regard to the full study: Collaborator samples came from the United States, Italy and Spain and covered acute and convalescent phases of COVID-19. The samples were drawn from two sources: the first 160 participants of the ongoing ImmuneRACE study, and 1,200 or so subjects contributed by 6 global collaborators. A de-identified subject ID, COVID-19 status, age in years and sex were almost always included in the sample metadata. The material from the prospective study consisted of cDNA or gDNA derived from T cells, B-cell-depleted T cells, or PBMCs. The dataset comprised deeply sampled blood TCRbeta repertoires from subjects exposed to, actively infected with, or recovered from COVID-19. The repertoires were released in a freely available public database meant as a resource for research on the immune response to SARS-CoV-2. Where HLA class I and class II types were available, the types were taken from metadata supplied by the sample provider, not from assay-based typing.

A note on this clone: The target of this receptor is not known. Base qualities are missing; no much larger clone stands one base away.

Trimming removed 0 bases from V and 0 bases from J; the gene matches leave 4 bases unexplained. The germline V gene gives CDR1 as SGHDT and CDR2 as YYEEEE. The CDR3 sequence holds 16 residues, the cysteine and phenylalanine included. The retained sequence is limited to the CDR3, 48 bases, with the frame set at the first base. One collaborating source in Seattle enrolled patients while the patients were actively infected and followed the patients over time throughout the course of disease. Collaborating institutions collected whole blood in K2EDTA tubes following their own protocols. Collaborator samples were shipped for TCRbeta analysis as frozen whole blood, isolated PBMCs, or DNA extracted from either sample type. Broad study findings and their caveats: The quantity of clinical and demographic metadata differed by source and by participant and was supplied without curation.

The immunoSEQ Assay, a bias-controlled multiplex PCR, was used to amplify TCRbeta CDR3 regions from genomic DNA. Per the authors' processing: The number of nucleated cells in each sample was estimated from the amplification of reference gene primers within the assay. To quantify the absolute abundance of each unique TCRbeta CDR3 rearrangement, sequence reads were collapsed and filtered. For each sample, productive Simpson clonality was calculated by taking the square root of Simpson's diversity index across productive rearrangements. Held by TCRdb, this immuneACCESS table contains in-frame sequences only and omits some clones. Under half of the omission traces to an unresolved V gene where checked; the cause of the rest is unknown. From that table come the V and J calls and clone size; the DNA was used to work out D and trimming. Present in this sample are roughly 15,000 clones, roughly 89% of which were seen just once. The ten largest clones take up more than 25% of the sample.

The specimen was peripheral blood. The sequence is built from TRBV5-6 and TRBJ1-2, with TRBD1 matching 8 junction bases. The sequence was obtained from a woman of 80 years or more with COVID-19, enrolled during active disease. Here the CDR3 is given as CASSLGAGGPNYGYTF. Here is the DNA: TGTGCCAGCAGCTTGGGGGCAGGGGGCCCTAACTATGGCTACACCTTC.